These T cell receptor beta chains were read from a single sample in a study of CD4+ T cells in melanoma. Sequenced by immunoSEQ multiplex PCR; TCRdb stores in-frame clones only, minus some. The data hold about 5,000 clones, with around three fifths observed a single time. The sample consisted of cells from a culture (not recorded whether cultured in vitro). These receptors all come from a human donor with melanoma. Both conserved end residues are part of each CDR3. D genes are given only for firm matches. Where a row states a size, it is once, few, many or the class of an expanded clone; other rows omit it.

size,D,J,V,CDR3,DNA
-,-,TRBJ2-5,TRBV5-6,CASSLVGPGIETQYF,TGTGCCAGCAGCCTGGTCGGGCCGGGTATAGAGACCCAGTACTTC
-,-,TRBJ2-2,TRBV29-1,CSVEVVRGMGTGELFF,TGCAGCGTTGAAGTAGTCAGGGGAATGGGGACCGGGGAGCTGTTTTTT
-,-,TRBJ2-7,TRBV4-1,CASSQDREWGQSSYEQYF,TGCGCCAGCAGCCAAGATCGTGAGTGGGGGCAGAGCTCCTACGAGCAGTACTTC
-,-,TRBJ2-3,TRBV7-9,CASTKNPPGVDTDTQYF,TGTGCCAGCACCAAAAATCCCCCGGGAGTCGACACAGATACGCAGTATTTT
-,TRBD1,TRBJ1-6,TRBV27,CASSFRGNSPLHF,TGTGCCAGCAGTTTCAGGGGGAATTCACCCCTCCACTTT
once,-,TRBJ1-1,TRBV6-6,CASSLVSEAFF,TGTGCCAGCAGTTTAGTCTCTGAAGCTTTCTTT
few,-,TRBJ1-2,TRBV5-8,CASSYGGGYTF,TGTGCCAGCAGCTATGGAGGTGGCTACACCTTC
-,-,TRBJ1-1,TRBV5-1,CASHFEWGTEAFF,TGCGCCAGCCATTTCGAGTGGGGGACTGAAGCTTTCTTT
-,TRBD1,TRBJ1-2,TRBV4-2,CASSQPTGGGLGYTF,TGTGCCAGCAGCCAACCAACAGGGGGTGGGCTAGGCTACACCTTC
-,-,TRBJ2-2,TRBV29-1,CSVSGTLNTGELFF,TGCAGCGTTTCCGGGACATTGAACACCGGGGAGCTGTTTTTT
-,TRBD1,TRBJ2-2,TRBV6-2/TRBV6-3,CASSYSTRGPNTGELFF,TGTGCCAGCAGTTACTCGACCAGGGGGCCGAACACCGGGGAGCTGTTTTTT
-,-,TRBJ1-2,TRBV28,CASSPLDRSHYGYTF,TGTGCCAGCAGTCCTCTCGACAGGTCTCACTATGGCTACACCTTC
few,-,TRBJ1-2,TRBV3-1/TRBV3-2,CASSPKRGTANYGYTF,TGTGCCAGCAGCCCTAAAAGGGGAACAGCTAACTATGGCTACACCTTC
medium-sized,-,TRBJ2-2,TRBV29-1,CSVVPGSNTGELFF,TGCAGCGTTGTTCCGGGATCGAACACCGGGGAGCTGTTTTTT
-,TRBD1,TRBJ1-1,TRBV6-2/TRBV6-3,CASSTGTGGGKNTEAFF,TGTGCCAGCAGCACCGGGACAGGGGGCGGGAAGAACACTGAAGCTTTCTTT
medium-sized,-,TRBJ2-7,TRBV7-8,CASSLQGFYEQYF,TGTGCCAGCAGCTTACAGGGATTCTACGAGCAGTACTTC
once,-,TRBJ1-1,TRBV6-6,CASTLDENTEAFF,TGTGCCAGCACCCTTGACGAGAACACTGAAGCTTTCTTT
-,TRBD1,TRBJ1-5,TRBV28,CASSFAGTGTSVQPQHF,TGTGCCAGCAGTTTCGCCGGGACAGGGACATCGGTTCAGCCCCAGCATTTT
-,TRBD2,TRBJ2-5,TRBV7-9,CASIPWEGSQETQYF,TGTGCCAGCATCCCCTGGGAGGGTAGTCAAGAGACCCAGTACTTC
-,-,TRBJ2-7,TRBV4-3,CASSGRDRWGEQYF,TGCGCCAGCAGCGGGCGGGACAGATGGGGCGAGCAGTACTTC
-,-,TRBJ2-7,TRBV28,CASSLGNYEQYF,TGTGCCAGCAGTTTAGGCAACTACGAGCAGTACTTC
few,TRBD1,TRBJ2-3,TRBV5-1,CASSTGGRADTQYF,TGCGCCAGCAGCACAGGGGGCAGGGCAGATACGCAGTATTTT
few,-,TRBJ2-1,TRBV5-6,CASSLGQHSYNEQFF,TGTGCCAGCAGCTTGGGGCAGCACTCCTACAATGAGCAGTTCTTC
-,-,TRBJ2-1,TRBV2,CASSVQGNEQFF,TGTGCCAGCAGTGTACAGGGCAATGAGCAGTTCTTC
-,-,TRBJ2-1,TRBV7-2,CASSARVWGEQFF,TGTGCCAGCAGCGCCAGGGTTTGGGGTGAGCAGTTCTTC
large,-,TRBJ1-1,TRBV7-9,CASSLDTNTEAFF,TGTGCCAGCAGCTTAGACACGAACACTGAAGCTTTCTTT
-,-,TRBJ1-2,TRBV20-1,CSARGEDGYTF,TGCAGTGCTAGAGGAGAGGATGGCTACACCTTC
medium-sized,TRBD1,TRBJ2-7,TRBV7-2,CASSPQGNSYEQYF,TGTGCCAGCAGCCCACAGGGGAACTCCTACGAGCAGTACTTC
-,-,TRBJ2-3,TRBV7-9,CAGTDRTPDTQYF,TGTGCCGGCACAGATCGTACACCAGATACGCAGTATTTT
-,-,TRBJ1-5,TRBV7-8,CASSPGSNQPQHF,TGTGCCAGCAGCCCCGGCAGCAATCAGCCCCAGCATTTT
-,TRBD1,TRBJ1-2,TRBV7-9,CASSSGQEWAIYGYTF,TGTGCCAGCAGCTCGGGACAGGAATGGGCGATCTATGGCTACACCTTC
-,TRBD2,TRBJ2-2,TRBV2,CASTPWGGNTGELFF,TGTGCCAGCACCCCCTGGGGGGGAAACACCGGGGAGCTGTTTTTT
few,TRBD1,TRBJ2-7,TRBV28,CASSYRGLREQYF,TGTGCCAGCAGCTACAGGGGCTTGAGGGAGCAGTACTTC
-,-,TRBJ1-1,TRBV7-9,CASSFGPRTEAFF,TGTGCCAGCAGCTTCGGACCCCGCACTGAAGCTTTCTTT
few,-,TRBJ2-2,TRBV5-4,CASSPGQLITGELFF,TGTGCCAGCAGCCCCGGACAATTAATAACCGGGGAGCTGTTTTTT
large,TRBD1,TRBJ1-2,TRBV6-5,CASSFGSGQGHGYTF,TGTGCCAGCAGTTTTGGTTCGGGACAGGGACACGGCTACACCTTC
-,-,TRBJ2-5,TRBV29-1,CSAPKGSTGPETQYF,TGCAGCGCCCCGAAAGGTTCGACAGGTCCGGAGACCCAGTACTTC
few,-,TRBJ2-7,TRBV5-4,CASSPGTSLYEQYF,TGTGCCAGCAGTCCCGGGACAAGTCTTTACGAGCAGTACTTC
-,-,TRBJ2-1,TRBV18,CASSPPGPGWNNEQFF,TGTGCCAGCTCACCACCTGGGCCGGGATGGAACAATGAGCAGTTCTTC
medium-sized,TRBD1,TRBJ2-7,TRBV15,CATSRGQGGREQYF,TGTGCCACCAGCAGGGGACAGGGTGGGCGCGAGCAGTACTTC
few,-,TRBJ2-1,TRBV4-2,CASSGGLDEQFF,TGTGCCAGCAGCGGGGGGCTGGATGAGCAGTTCTTC
-,-,TRBJ2-7,TRBV11-3,CASSPHSGEQYF,TGTGCCAGCAGCCCTCATAGTGGGGAGCAGTACTTC
-,TRBD1,TRBJ1-4,TRBV5-5,CASSLAQGGEKLFF,TGTGCCAGCAGCTTGGCTCAGGGGGGTGAAAAACTGTTTTTT
-,TRBD1,TRBJ2-2,TRBV11-2,CASSSDRVTGELFF,TGTGCCAGCAGCTCGGACAGGGTTACCGGGGAGCTGTTTTTT
-,-,TRBJ1-5,TRBV27,CASSLSRQLNQPQHF,TGTGCCAGCAGTTTATCGAGACAGCTAAATCAGCCCCAGCATTTT
-,-,TRBJ2-5,TRBV6-6,CASSGTRRETQYF,TGTGCCAGCAGTGGGACCCGACGTGAGACCCAGTACTTC
-,-,TRBJ1-1,TRBV30,CAWSDGNTEAFF,TGTGCCTGGAGTGACGGGAACACTGAAGCTTTCTTT
-,TRBD1,TRBJ2-2,TRBV28,CASSPDRAPGELFF,TGTGCCAGCAGTCCGGACAGGGCCCCCGGGGAGCTGTTTTTT
medium-sized,-,TRBJ2-1,TRBV5-8,CASTPWGGYNEQFF,TGTGCCAGCACCCCATGGGGAGGTTACAATGAGCAGTTCTTC
-,-,TRBJ1-5,TRBV2,CASSERATVWPQHF,TGTGCCAGCAGTGAGAGGGCAACGGTTTGGCCCCAGCATTTT
once,-,TRBJ2-1,TRBV9,CASSGLSRLVETYNEQFF,TGTGCCAGCAGCGGGTTATCGCGACTAGTCGAGACTTACAATGAGCAGTTCTTC
-,-,TRBJ2-3,TRBV3-1/TRBV3-2,CASSQRTGGSTDTQYF,TGTGCCAGCAGCCAACGGACCGGTGGTAGCACAGATACGCAGTATTTT
-,TRBD1,TRBJ2-1,TRBV5-6,CASSSGDRAYNEQFF,TGTGCCAGCAGTTCCGGGGACAGGGCCTACAATGAGCAGTTCTTC